The T cell receptor beta chain under discussion was sequenced for a study of blood T cell repertoires in COVID-19. Overall study: Whether acute or convalescent, the COVID-19 samples came from the United States, Italy and Spain. Sample material is recorded as cDNA or gDNA derived from T cells, B-cell-depleted T cells, or PBMCs.

V lost 5 bases, J lost 7 bases, and 11 bases stayed unmatched. CDR1 and CDR2 from the germline V gene are MNHEY and SVGEGT. CDR3 length: 16 residues. Per the original data handling: How many nucleated cells were present was estimated from reference gene primer amplification. Using immunoSEQ multiplex PCR, the repertoire was profiled, and TCRdb retains in-frame clones only, with some absent. V and J calls and clone size are those listed in that table; D and trimming were worked out from the DNA. In the table there are about 250,000 clones, roughly 80% of which are singletons. The TCR was taken from a woman of 80 years or more with acute or convalescent COVID-19. The rearrangement links TRBV6-2 or TRBV6-3 to TRBJ1-6, with 7 nucleotides matching TRBD1. Sequenced sample: peripheral blood. CDR3 amino acids: CASSPPRDRKNSPLHF. The CDR3 DNA follows: TGTGCCAGCAGTCCACCTAGGGACAGAAAGAATTCACCCCTCCACTTT.